A selection of T cell receptor beta chains follows, all from one sample in a study of blood T cell repertoires in COVID-19. Measured with immunoSEQ multiplex PCR; TCRdb has only the in-frame clones, and not every one. The table includes about 96,000 clones, roughly 80% detected once. The source material was peripheral blood. Receptors originate from an older woman with acute or convalescent COVID-19. CDR3s include the opening cysteine and the closing phenylalanine or tryptophan. D genes are given only for firm matches. Size tells how often a clone was seen (once, few, many) or the class of an expanded clone, and some rows leave it out.

D: NA
V: TRBV6-2/TRBV6-3
size: NA
J: TRBJ2-2
DNA: TGTGCCAGCAGTTGGGGACAAGCAGGCACCGGGGAGCTGTTTTTT
CDR3: CASSWGQAGTGELFF

D: TRBD2
V: TRBV28
size: NA
J: TRBJ2-3
DNA: TGTGCCAGCAGCGGGGGGAGCACAGATACGCAGTATTTT
CDR3: CASSGGSTDTQYF

D: NA
V: TRBV19
size: NA
J: TRBJ2-7
DNA: TGTGCCAGTAGTCCGAATCAGGGGAGGGCCTACGAGCAGTACTTC
CDR3: CASSPNQGRAYEQYF

D: NA
V: TRBV15
size: NA
J: TRBJ2-5
DNA: TGTGCCACCAGGGAGAGGGCGACCCAGTACTTC
CDR3: CATRERATQYF

D: TRBD2
V: TRBV7-6
size: few
J: TRBJ2-1
DNA: TGTGCCAGCAGCTCGACGGCCGGGACTAGCTATTTTTCCTACAATGAGCAGTTCTTC
CDR3: CASSSTAGTSYFSYNEQFF

D: NA
V: TRBV6-6
size: NA
J: TRBJ2-1
DNA: TGTGCCAGCACAAACGGGGGGCCAGTCTACAATGAGCAGTTCTTC
CDR3: CASTNGGPVYNEQFF

D: TRBD2
V: TRBV10-3
size: few
J: TRBJ2-2
DNA: TGTGCCATCAGTAGTCAGAGCGGGGGGGCCACCGGGGAGCTGTTTTTT
CDR3: CAISSQSGGATGELFF

D: TRBD1
V: TRBV10-3
size: NA
J: TRBJ1-2
DNA: TGTGCCATCAGTGAACCCGCCCCTAGACAGGGAGGATATGGCTACACCTTC
CDR3: CAISEPAPRQGGYGYTF

D: NA
V: TRBV7-8
size: NA
J: TRBJ2-1
DNA: TGTGCCAGCAGCCTAAGGGGGAGATACAATGAGCAGTTCTTC
CDR3: CASSLRGRYNEQFF

D: NA
V: TRBV11-2
size: NA
J: TRBJ2-5
DNA: TGTGCCAGCAGCCGAGGCAGACAAGAGACCCAGTACTTC
CDR3: CASSRGRQETQYF

D: TRBD1
V: TRBV4-2
size: few
J: TRBJ1-6
DNA: TGTGCCAGCAGCCATGGACAGGGGGATAATTCACCCCTCCACTTT
CDR3: CASSHGQGDNSPLHF

D: NA
V: TRBV11-2
size: NA
J: TRBJ1-1
DNA: TGTGCCAGCAGCTTAGTGCCGGACAGTCCTGAAGCTTTCTTT
CDR3: CASSLVPDSPEAFF

D: TRBD1
V: TRBV11-3
size: NA
J: TRBJ2-3
DNA: TGTGCCAGCACCCTCTCCACCGGCGGGGGACAGGGGTTCACAGATACGCAGTATTTT
CDR3: CASTLSTGGGQGFTDTQYF

D: NA
V: TRBV5-1
size: NA
J: TRBJ2-6
DNA: TGCGCCAGCAGCTTGTCCGGTGGGGCCAACGTCCTGACTTTC
CDR3: CASSLSGGANVLTF

D: NA
V: TRBV24-1
size: NA
J: TRBJ1-3
DNA: TGTGCCACCAGCCCCGGAGAAGCCCCAAACACCATATATTTT
CDR3: CATSPGEAPNTIYF

D: TRBD2
V: TRBV3-1/TRBV3-2
size: NA
J: TRBJ2-5
DNA: TGTGCCAGCATGGGACTAGCGGGGGGTTTCGAGACCCAGTACTTC
CDR3: CASMGLAGGFETQYF

D: NA
V: TRBV6-6
size: NA
J: TRBJ1-4
DNA: TGTGCCAGCAGTGTTTACTCTCAGGGAAAGGGTGAAAAACTGTTTTTT
CDR3: CASSVYSQGKGEKLFF

D: NA
V: TRBV7-2
size: NA
J: TRBJ2-2
DNA: TGTGCCAGCAGCCCAGGGTGGCGCACCGGGGAGCTGTTTTTT
CDR3: CASSPGWRTGELFF

D: TRBD1
V: TRBV5-5
size: NA
J: TRBJ1-1
DNA: TGTGCCAGCAGCGGGTGGCGTCAGGGGGCAAACACTGAAGCTTTCTTT
CDR3: CASSGWRQGANTEAFF

D: NA
V: TRBV10-2
size: many
J: TRBJ2-5
DNA: TGCGCCAGCAGTGAATTTGTACAAGAGACCCAGTACTTC
CDR3: CASSEFVQETQYF

D: TRBD1
V: TRBV28
size: few
J: TRBJ1-5
DNA: TGTGCCAGCAGGAACAGGGGGCACGATCAGCCCCAGCATTTT
CDR3: CASRNRGHDQPQHF

D: TRBD2
V: TRBV3-1/TRBV3-2
size: NA
J: TRBJ2-2
DNA: TGTGCCAGCAGCCTACCCAGGTCGGGGGGGACCGGGGAGCTGTTTTTT
CDR3: CASSLPRSGGTGELFF

D: TRBD1
V: TRBV6-5
size: NA
J: TRBJ1-2
DNA: TGTGCCAGCAGTTACTCAATCCACCGGGACAGGGATGGCTACACCTTC
CDR3: CASSYSIHRDRDGYTF

D: NA
V: TRBV7-9
size: NA
J: TRBJ2-1
DNA: TGTGCCAGCAGCTTAGACAGGCTTAATGAGCAGTTCTTC
CDR3: CASSLDRLNEQFF

D: TRBD2
V: TRBV7-9
size: NA
J: TRBJ2-7
DNA: TGTGCCAGCAGCCAGGAGACGGGGGGGTTGGCCTACGAGCAGTACTTC
CDR3: CASSQETGGLAYEQYF

D: NA
V: TRBV7-9
size: once
J: TRBJ1-6
DNA: TGTGCCAGCAGCGTCGGGGGGTATAATTCACCCCTCCACTTT
CDR3: CASSVGGYNSPLHF

D: NA
V: TRBV2
size: NA
J: TRBJ2-2
DNA: TGTGCCAGCAGTACTGGACAGAACGCCGGGGAGCTGTTTTTT
CDR3: CASSTGQNAGELFF

D: TRBD1
V: TRBV5-1
size: NA
J: TRBJ2-7
DNA: TGCGCCAGCAGCCCGGACGTGACAGGGACCTACGAGCAGTACTTC
CDR3: CASSPDVTGTYEQYF